This TCR beta chain was observed in a study of cytomegalovirus exposure and HLA in healthy donors. The CDR3 consists of 15 residues. CDR1 and CDR2 (germline): SGHTA, FQGTGA. V shed 5 bases and J shed 5 bases, with 18 bases lying between them. PCR amplification relied on 60 Vbeta primers (plus 13 Jbeta primers). TCRdb's table, derived via immunoSEQ multiplex PCR, lists solely in-frame clones and lacks some. The repertoire includes about 96,000 clones, approximately 72% of them detected once, and roughly an eighth sits in the top ten. This receptor was taken from a woman in her 70s in good health and CMV-seropositive. The rearrangement links TRBV7-3 to TRBJ1-1; D unclear. The sequenced material came from PBMCs. CDR3 DNA: TGTGCCAGCAGCCCAGTTGGGAGGGAGGAAACTGAAGCTTTCTTT. This encodes CASSPVGREETEAFF.